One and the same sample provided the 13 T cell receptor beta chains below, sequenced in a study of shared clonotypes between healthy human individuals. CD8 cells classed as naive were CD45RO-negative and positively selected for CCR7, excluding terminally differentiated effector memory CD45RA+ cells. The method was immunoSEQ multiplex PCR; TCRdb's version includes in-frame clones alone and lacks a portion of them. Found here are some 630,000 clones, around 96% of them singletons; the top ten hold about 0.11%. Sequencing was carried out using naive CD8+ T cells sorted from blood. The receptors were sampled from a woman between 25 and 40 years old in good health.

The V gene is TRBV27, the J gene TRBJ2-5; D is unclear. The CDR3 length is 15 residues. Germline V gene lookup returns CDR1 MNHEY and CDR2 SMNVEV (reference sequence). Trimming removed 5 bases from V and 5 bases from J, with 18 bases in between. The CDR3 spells CASSRTALMGETQYF. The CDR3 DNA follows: TGTGCCAGCAGTCGGACCGCCCTCATGGGGGAGACCCAGTACTTC.

This chain's CDR3 is CAISATGGYYEQYF. CDR3 DNA sequence: TGTGCCATCAGTGCGACAGGGGGATACTACGAGCAGTACTTC. V gene TRBV10-3 combines with J gene TRBJ2-7, with 9 bases lining up with TRBD1. Trimming at V came to 4 bases and at J to 3 bases, leaving 4 bases not matched to a gene. Germline CDR1 is ENHRY and CDR2 is SYGVKD. The CDR3 sequence is 14 residues long.

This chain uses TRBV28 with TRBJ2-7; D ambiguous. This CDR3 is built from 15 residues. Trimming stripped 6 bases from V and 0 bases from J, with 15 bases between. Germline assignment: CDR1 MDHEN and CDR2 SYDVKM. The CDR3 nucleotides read TGTGCCAGCAGCCCAACATCCCCAGGCTCCTACGAGCAGTACTTC. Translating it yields CASSPTSPGSYEQYF.

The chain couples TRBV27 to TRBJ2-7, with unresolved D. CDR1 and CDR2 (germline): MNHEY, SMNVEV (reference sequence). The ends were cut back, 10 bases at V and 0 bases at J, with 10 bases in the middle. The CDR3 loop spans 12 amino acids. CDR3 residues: CATRSPSYEQYF. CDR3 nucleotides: TGTGCCACCCGTTCACCCTCCTACGAGCAGTACTTC.

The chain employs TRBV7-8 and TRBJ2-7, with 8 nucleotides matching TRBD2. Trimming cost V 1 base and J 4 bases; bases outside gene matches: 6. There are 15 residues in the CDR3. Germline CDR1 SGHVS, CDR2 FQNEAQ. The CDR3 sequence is CASSLVVAGLYEQYF. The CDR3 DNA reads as TGTGCCAGCAGCTTAGTGGTAGCGGGATTATACGAGCAGTACTTC.

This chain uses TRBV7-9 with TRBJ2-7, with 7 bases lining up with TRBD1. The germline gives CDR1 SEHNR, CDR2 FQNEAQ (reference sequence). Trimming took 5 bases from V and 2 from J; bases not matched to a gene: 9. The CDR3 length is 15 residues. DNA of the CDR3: TGTGCCAGCAGCCGATCCGGGACAGTCGCCTACGAGCAGTACTTC. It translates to CASSRSGTVAYEQYF.

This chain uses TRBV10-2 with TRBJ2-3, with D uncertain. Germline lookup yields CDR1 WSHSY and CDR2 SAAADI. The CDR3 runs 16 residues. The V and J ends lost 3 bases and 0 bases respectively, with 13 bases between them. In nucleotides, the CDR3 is TGCGCCAGCAGTGAACTCGCGACACCTAGCACAGATACGCAGTATTTT. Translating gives CASSELATPSTDTQYF.

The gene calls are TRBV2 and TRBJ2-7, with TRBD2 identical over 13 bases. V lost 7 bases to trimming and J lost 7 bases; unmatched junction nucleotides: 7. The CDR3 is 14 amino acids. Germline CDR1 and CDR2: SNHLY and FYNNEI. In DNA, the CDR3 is TGTGCCAGCATAGGACTAGCGGGAGTTTGGGAGCAGTACTTC. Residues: CASIGLAGVWEQYF.

The CDR3 DNA is TGTGCCAGCAGGTATAGCGGGGCGTACGAGCAGTACTTC. Its translation is CASRYSGAYEQYF. The rearrangement joins TRBV27 to TRBJ2-7; 8 bases are shared with TRBD2. There are 13 residues in the CDR3. V was clipped by 6 bases and J by 4 bases; unmatched bases: 5. The germline CDR1 and CDR2 sequences are MNHEY and SMNVEV (reference sequence).

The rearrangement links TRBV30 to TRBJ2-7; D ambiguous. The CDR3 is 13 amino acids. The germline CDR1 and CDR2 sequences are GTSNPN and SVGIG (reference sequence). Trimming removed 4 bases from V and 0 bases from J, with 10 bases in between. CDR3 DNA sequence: TGTGCCTGGAACGGCAGTCCCTCCTACGAGCAGTACTTC. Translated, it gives CAWNGSPSYEQYF.

CDR3: CASSSAAGAMNEQFF. CDR3 nucleotide sequence: TGTGCCAGCAGCTCCGCGGCGGGAGCTATGAATGAGCAGTTCTTC. The chain recombines TRBV7-3 with TRBJ2-1, with 7 bases that match TRBD2. The V gene's germline CDR1 is SGHTA and CDR2 FQGTGA. V trimming: 4 bases; J trimming: 7 bases; junction bases outside the gene matches: 10. CDR3 size: 15 residues.

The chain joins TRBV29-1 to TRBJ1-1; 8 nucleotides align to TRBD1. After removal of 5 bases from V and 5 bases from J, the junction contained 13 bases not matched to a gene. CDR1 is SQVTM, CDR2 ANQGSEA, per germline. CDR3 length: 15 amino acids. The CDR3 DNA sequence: TGCAGCGTTACATCTCCAGACAGGGGTTCGACTGAAGCTTTCTTT. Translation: CSVTSPDRGSTEAFF.

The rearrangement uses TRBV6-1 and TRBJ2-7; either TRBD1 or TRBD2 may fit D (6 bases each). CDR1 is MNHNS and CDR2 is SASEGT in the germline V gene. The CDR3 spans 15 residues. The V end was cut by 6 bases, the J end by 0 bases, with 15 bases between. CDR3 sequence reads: CASSDTGTGSYEQYF. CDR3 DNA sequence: TGTGCCAGCAGCGATACAGGGACTGGCTCCTACGAGCAGTACTTC.